This is a list of T cell receptor beta chains from one sample in a study of graft-versus-host responses after intestinal transplantation. For these TCRs, the target antigens are not known. This table comes from immunoSEQ multiplex PCR, and its TCRdb copy is limited to in-frame clones, with some not included. The table records about 47,000 clones, 90% to 95% of them present only once. The material was unstimulated CD8+ T cells sorted from spleen or lymph node cells, obtained before transplant. These TCRs come from a human donor who was the organ donor for an intestinal transplant. Each CDR3 is given with its conserved first and last residue. A D gene is named only where the DNA matches it firmly. Not all rows give a size; the values are once, few, many and, for expanded clones, a class.

D gene	clone size	V gene	J gene	CDR3 protein	CDR3 DNA
TRBD1	NA	TRBV13	TRBJ2-7	CASSSRDRTYEQYF	TGTGCCAGCAGCTCCCGGGACAGAACCTACGAGCAGTACTTC
NA	NA	TRBV5-5	TRBJ2-2	CASSLTAGELFF	TGTGCCAGCAGCTTGACGGCCGGGGAGCTGTTTTTT
NA	NA	TRBV6-6	TRBJ1-3	CASSLPRDPGNTIYF	TGTGCCAGCAGCCTACCTCGGGATCCCGGAAACACCATATATTTT
TRBD1	NA	TRBV6-5	TRBJ1-5	CASSPDRADQPQHF	TGTGCCAGCAGTCCGGACAGGGCGGATCAGCCCCAGCATTTT
TRBD1	NA	TRBV6-1	TRBJ1-6	CASSDRGQRNSPLHF	TGTGCCAGCAGTGACAGGGGGCAAAGGAATTCACCCCTCCACTTT
TRBD1	NA	TRBV10-2	TRBJ1-1	CAGRQGPTTEAFF	TGCGCCGGTAGACAGGGGCCGACCACTGAAGCTTTCTTT
TRBD1	NA	TRBV28	TRBJ2-7	CASSWDRAHEQYF	TGTGCCAGCAGTTGGGACAGGGCCCACGAGCAGTACTTC
NA	NA	TRBV25-1	TRBJ2-7	CASSEPTGVRTYEQYF	TGTGCCAGCAGTGAACCCACTGGGGTACGGACCTACGAGCAGTACTTC
TRBD1	NA	TRBV5-8	TRBJ2-2	CASSWGQSNTGELFF	TGTGCCAGCAGCTGGGGACAGTCGAACACCGGGGAGCTGTTTTTT
NA	NA	TRBV25-1	TRBJ2-7	CASSERSSYEQYF	TGTGCCAGCAGTGAGAGGAGCTCCTACGAGCAGTACTTC
NA	once	TRBV10-1	TRBJ2-5	CASSEPGPTIQETQYF	TGCGCCAGCAGTGAGCCGGGACCGACCATCCAAGAGACCCAGTACTTC
NA	NA	TRBV9	TRBJ1-1	CASSVGGQGPNTEAFF	TGTGCCAGCAGCGTCGGCGGGCAGGGGCCGAACACTGAAGCTTTCTTT
TRBD1	NA	TRBV7-9	TRBJ2-5	CASSAILQGKETQYF	TGTGCCAGCAGCGCGATATTACAGGGGAAAGAGACCCAGTACTTC
TRBD1	NA	TRBV6-1	TRBJ1-5	CASSDSQAGTESNQPQHF	TGTGCCAGCAGTGATTCGCAAGCCGGGACAGAAAGCAATCAGCCCCAGCATTTT
TRBD2	NA	TRBV5-4	TRBJ2-2	CASSLDSGVAGELFF	TGTGCCAGCAGCTTGGACAGCGGGGTAGCCGGGGAGCTGTTTTTT
NA	NA	TRBV13	TRBJ1-1	CASSLVSQGLPEAFF	TGTGCCAGCAGCTTAGTCTCCCAGGGGCTCCCTGAAGCTTTCTTT
NA	NA	TRBV9	TRBJ2-3	CASSVYHRGGSDTQYF	TGTGCCAGCAGCGTATATCACAGGGGAGGCTCAGATACGCAGTATTTT
NA	NA	TRBV5-6	TRBJ1-1	CASSLPPAVNTEAFF	TGTGCCAGCAGCTTACCCCCGGCGGTTAACACTGAAGCTTTCTTT
NA	NA	TRBV7-2	TRBJ2-3	CASSSVRGGGDTQYF	TGTGCCAGCAGCTCCGTCCGTGGGGGTGGGGATACGCAGTATTTT
TRBD1	NA	TRBV30	TRBJ1-1	CAWSVDRGFNTEAFF	TGTGCCTGGAGTGTGGACAGGGGGTTCAACACTGAAGCTTTCTTT
NA	once	TRBV27	TRBJ1-1	CASSLNRAEYTEAFF	TGTGCCAGCAGTTTAAACAGGGCGGAGTACACTGAAGCTTTCTTT
NA	NA	TRBV5-1	TRBJ2-3	CASRWEGDTDTQYF	TGCGCCAGCAGATGGGAGGGGGACACAGATACGCAGTATTTT
NA	NA	TRBV7-9	TRBJ1-2	CASSLVTGADGYTF	TGTGCCAGCAGCTTAGTTACGGGGGCGGATGGCTACACCTTC
TRBD1	NA	TRBV4-1	TRBJ2-7	CASSLSSGGSYEQYF	TGCGCCAGCAGCCTGTCCTCAGGGGGCTCCTACGAGCAGTACTTC
NA	NA	TRBV7-3	TRBJ2-2	CASSSPTGANTGELFF	TGTGCCAGCAGCTCCCCGACGGGCGCGAACACCGGGGAGCTGTTTTTT
NA	NA	TRBV4-1	TRBJ2-3	CASSQDEGGNTDTQYF	TGCGCCAGCAGCCAAGATGAGGGGGGAAACACAGATACGCAGTATTTT
NA	NA	TRBV9	TRBJ1-1	CASSGPPGDILTTEAFF	TGTGCCAGCAGCGGGCCCCCGGGGGACATACTCACTACTGAAGCTTTCTTT
TRBD1	NA	TRBV28	TRBJ2-1	CASSFRGRAVETFF	TGTGCCAGCAGTTTCAGGGGGCGGGCCGTAGAGACGTTCTTC
NA	NA	TRBV15	TRBJ2-3	CATSKADSSTDTQYF	TGTGCCACCAGCAAGGCGGACTCTTCCACAGATACGCAGTATTTT
TRBD2	few	TRBV6-4	TRBJ2-3	CASSDSSGGTDTQYF	TGTGCCAGCAGTGACTCGAGCGGGGGGACAGATACGCAGTATTTT
NA	NA	TRBV19	TRBJ2-1	CASSTYNEQFF	TGTGCCAGTAGTACCTACAATGAGCAGTTCTTC
TRBD1	NA	TRBV27	TRBJ1-1	CASSRGRGPNAEAFF	TGTGCCAGCAGTCGGGGGAGGGGGCCTAACGCTGAAGCTTTCTTT
NA	NA	TRBV29-1	TRBJ2-2	CSVEETAPSGELFF	TGCAGCGTTGAGGAGACGGCCCCCTCCGGGGAGCTGTTTTTT
NA	NA	TRBV5-3	TRBJ1-6	CARSLRHLHDSPLHF	TGTGCCAGAAGCTTACGACATCTTCACGATTCACCCCTCCACTTT
NA	NA	TRBV4-1	TRBJ2-1	CASSLNGLDDNEQFF	TGCGCCAGCAGCCTGAACGGGTTAGACGACAATGAGCAGTTCTTC
NA	NA	TRBV6-6	TRBJ1-5	CASSYSLKGEQPQHF	TGTGCCAGCAGTTACTCACTTAAGGGTGAGCAGCCCCAGCATTTT
NA	NA	TRBV27	TRBJ2-7	CASSLSSGERPYEQYF	TGTGCCAGCAGTTTAAGTTCGGGGGAGAGACCCTACGAGCAGTACTTC
NA	NA	TRBV6-5	TRBJ2-2	CASSYMDPRGTGELFF	TGTGCCAGCAGTTACATGGATCCACGGGGCACCGGGGAGCTGTTTTTT
TRBD1	NA	TRBV28	TRBJ1-6	CASSLRDRANSPLHF	TGTGCCAGCAGCCTGAGGGACAGGGCTAATTCACCCCTCCACTTT
TRBD2	NA	TRBV5-1	TRBJ2-7	CASSFAAGGSYEQYF	TGCGCCAGCAGCTTCGCGGCGGGGGGATCCTACGAGCAGTACTTC
NA	NA	TRBV4-1	TRBJ2-7	CANSRNGQGAGAPYEQYF	TGCGCCAACAGCCGCAACGGTCAGGGAGCAGGGGCTCCCTACGAGCAGTACTTC
TRBD1	NA	TRBV9	TRBJ2-3	CASSARDRRGTTSTDTQYF	TGTGCCAGCAGCGCGAGGGACAGGAGGGGTACAACTAGCACAGATACGCAGTATTTT
TRBD1	NA	TRBV19	TRBJ1-1	CASRGQGHALNTEAFF	TGTGCCAGTAGGGGACAGGGACACGCCTTGAACACTGAAGCTTTCTTT
NA	NA	TRBV5-6	TRBJ2-1	CASSLGAGGRYNEQFF	TGTGCCAGCAGCTTGGGGGCCGGGGGGCGCTACAATGAGCAGTTCTTC
NA	NA	TRBV19	TRBJ2-7	CASSSSKGYDYEQYF	TGTGCCAGTAGTAGCAGTAAGGGGTATGACTACGAGCAGTACTTC
TRBD2	NA	TRBV15	TRBJ2-1	CATSTGLSGGAVLYEQFF	TGTGCCACCAGCACCGGGCTGAGCGGGGGGGCAGTTTTGTATGAGCAGTTCTTC
NA	NA	TRBV19	TRBJ1-5	CASTIPGGQPQHF	TGTGCCAGTACCATCCCTGGAGGGCAGCCCCAGCATTTT
NA	NA	TRBV2	TRBJ1-5	CASSAKGLYSNQPQHF	TGTGCCAGCAGCGCGAAGGGTCTTTATAGCAATCAGCCCCAGCATTTT
TRBD2	NA	TRBV7-9	TRBJ2-1	CASWTSGLVYNEQFF	TGTGCCAGCTGGACTAGCGGGCTTGTCTACAATGAGCAGTTCTTC
NA	NA	TRBV7-9	TRBJ2-6	CASSRDGPSGANVLTF	TGTGCCAGCAGCCGCGACGGACCCTCTGGGGCCAACGTCCTGACTTTC